The 29 T cell receptor beta chains below come from one sample, sequenced in a study of T-cell reconstitution after alpha-beta-depleted transplantation in children. Preparation of the TCRbeta library was carried out with unique molecular identifiers. TCRdb analysed the PCR reads with MiXCR anew, one entry per CDR3 protein. The sample lists about 240,000 distinct CDR3 sequences; more than 20% were seen once. The source was PBMCs, collected before TCRalphabeta/CD19-depleted stem cell transplant. The receptors stem from a girl aged 2 to 9 with Fanconi anemia, due to receive a stem cell transplant.

This clonotype showed up just a few times. The rearrangement uses TRBV10-3 and TRBJ2-1; D is ambiguous. CDR3 size: 16 residues. Deletions cut 4 bases from V and 0 bases from J, with 13 bases between. Germline CDR1 ENHRY, CDR2 SYGVKD. The CDR3 loop reads CAISARITSSYNEQFF. Written as DNA, the CDR3 is TGTGCCATCAGTGCCCGGATAACCAGCTCCTACAATGAGCAGTTCTTC.

Here the CDR3 DNA reads TGTGCCAGCAGCTTCTCTGAAGGACTAGCAGGGGATACGCAGTATTTT. Encoded protein: CASSFSEGLAGDTQYF. The chain uses TRBV7-3 and TRBJ2-3; 8 bases fit TRBD2. Trimming removed 3 bases from V and 6 bases from J; junction bases left unmatched: 11. CDR3 size: 16 residues. Germline CDR1 reads SGHTA; CDR2 reads FQGTGA.

The chain couples TRBV20-1 to TRBJ2-7; D uncertain. The CDR3 sequence is 11 residues long. The V end was cut by 3 bases, the J end by 6 bases, with 9 bases between. CDR1 is DFQATT, CDR2 SNEGSKA, per germline (reference sequence). CDR3 bases: TGCAGTGCTAGCCCGGGTTTCGAGCAGTACTTC. This translates into CSASPGFEQYF.

This chain uses TRBV4-1 with TRBJ2-1, with 7 bases fitting TRBD2. This CDR3 region has 16 residues. Losses at the gene ends were 7 bases for V and 2 bases for J; bases not matched to a gene: 11. CDR1 is MGHRA and CDR2 is YSYEKL in the germline V gene. The DNA of the CDR3 is TGCGCCAGCAAAACTCAAATAGCGGGCCCCTACAATGAGCAGTTCTTC. Translating gives CASKTQIAGPYNEQFF.

The chain has TRBV20-1 and TRBJ2-6, with 9 bases aligning to TRBD1. The germline V gene has CDR1 DFQATT and CDR2 SNEGSKA (reference sequence). This CDR3 is 15 amino acids long. Trimming cost V 2 bases and J 2 bases; bases outside gene matches: 1. The CDR3 DNA sequence: TGCAGTGCTAGAACAGGGGGCGCTGGGGCCAACGTCCTGACTTTC. Amino acids: CSARTGGAGANVLTF.

This clonotype was detected a few times. This rearrangement joins TRBV29-1 to TRBJ2-3; possibly TRBD2 for D (5 bases). CDR3 length equals 12 residues. With 8 bases removed from V and 3 bases from J, the gap between germline ends came to 12 bases. Germline-derived CDR1 and CDR2 are SQVTM and ANQGSEA. This CDR3 is CSSARGTDTQYF. The CDR3 region has the DNA TGCAGCTCAGCCCGGGGTACAGATACGCAGTATTTT.

In this sample, this clonotype turned up many times. This rearrangement joins TRBV29-1 to TRBJ2-7; 10 bases agree with TRBD2. J gave up 2 bases and V 4 bases, and 2 bases lay outside the gene matches. Germline V gene sequence: CDR1 SQVTM, CDR2 ANQGSEA. This CDR3 is 13 amino acids long. CDR3: CSVVSGRTYEQYF. The CDR3, as DNA: TGCAGCGTTGTTAGCGGGAGGACCTACGAGCAGTACTTC.

This clonotype appeared many times. The chain couples TRBV29-1 to TRBJ1-4; no clear D. This CDR3 has 13 residues. The germline CDR1 and CDR2 sequences are SQVTM and ANQGSEA. V lost 5 bases and J lost 4, with 11 bases in between. CDR3 sequence reads: CSVSGQVNEKLFF. In nucleotides, the CDR3 is TGCAGCGTTTCCGGTCAGGTTAATGAAAAACTGTTTTTT.

Remarks on this clonotype: This may stem from a read error, because a much larger clone lies one nucleotide away. This chain links TRBV20-1 with TRBJ1-2; a possible D gene is TRBD1 (5 bases). Germline CDR1 and CDR2: DFQATT and SNEGSKA (reference sequence). The CDR3 sequence is 11 residues long. The CDR3 coding sequence is TGCAGTTTCAGGGACGTCTATGGCTACGCCTTC. It yields the protein CSFRDVYGYAF.

This clonotype occurred many times. The chain carries TRBV7-9 and TRBJ2-2; D gene unclear. This CDR3 is built from 14 residues. V was trimmed by 5 bases and J by 1 base, leaving 8 bases between them. CDR1 is SEHNR, CDR2 FQNEAQ, per germline (reference sequence). This CDR3 reads CASSPAVNTGELFF. The DNA for the CDR3 is TGTGCCAGCAGCCCGGCAGTGAACACCGGGGAGCTGTTTTTT.

This rearrangement joins TRBV28 to TRBJ2-3; either TRBD1 or TRBD2 may supply D (6 bases each). The CDR3 has 11 amino acids. V shed 5 bases and J shed 9 bases, with 9 bases lying between them. Per germline, CDR1 MDHEN and CDR2 SYDVKM. The CDR3 DNA sequence: TGTGCCAGCAGTATAGGGGGGACGCAGTATTTT. Amino acid sequence: CASSIGGTQYF. Using reference TRBV28 and TRBJ2-3 for the parts outside the CDR3, the full variable domain is DVKVTQSSRYLVKRTGEKVFLECVQDMDHENMFWYRQDPGLGLRLIYFSYDVKMKEKGDIPEGYSVSREKKERFSLILESASTNQTSMYLCASSIGGTQYFGPGTRLTVL.

In its sample, this clonotype was seen many times. This chain uses TRBV3-1 with TRBJ2-4, with TRBD2 matching over 11 bases. With 6 bases clipped from V and 7 bases from J, the junction kept 2 bases outside the gene matches. Germline V gene sequence: CDR1 LGHDT, CDR2 YNNKEL (reference sequence). CDR3 size: 13 residues. The DNA of the CDR3 is TGTGCCAGCAGATTAGCGGGAGGGAACATTCAGTACTTC. This encodes CASRLAGGNIQYF.

The gene calls are TRBV7-6 and TRBJ2-3; 10 bases are a match to TRBD2. The CDR3 spans 15 residues. Germline V gene lookup returns CDR1 SGHVS and CDR2 FNYEAQ. V lost 5 bases to trimming and J lost 1 base; unmatched junction nucleotides: 3. CDR3 nucleotides: TGTGCCAGCAGCATGCTAGCGGGAGGCACAGATACGCAGTATTTT. It encodes CASSMLAGGTDTQYF.

The table lists this clonotype with a few counts. The chain couples TRBV28 to TRBJ2-7; a possible D gene is TRBD2 (6 bases). The germline V and J ends were trimmed by 8 bases and 6 bases, with 11 bases remaining between them. CDR3 length: 11 residues. CDR1 and CDR2 (germline): MDHEN, SYDVKM. CDR3 nucleotide sequence: TGTGCCAGCTCGGGAGTGGGCGAGCAGTACTTC. Translation: CASSGVGEQYF.

This clonotype was observed many times. The V call is TRBV7-2, the J call TRBJ2-7, with 8 bases identical to TRBD1. V lost 5 bases, J lost 2 bases, and 2 bases stayed unmatched. The CDR3 spans 13 residues. Looked up from germline, CDR1 is SGHTA and CDR2 is FQGNSA. The CDR3 loop is CASSMDRAYEQYF. Here the CDR3 DNA reads TGTGCCAGCAGCATGGACAGGGCCTACGAGCAGTACTTC.

The sample holds many counts of this clonotype. The V gene is TRBV20-1, the J gene TRBJ1-4; no firm D call. The CDR3 contains 16 residues. The germline gives CDR1 DFQATT, CDR2 SNEGSKA (reference sequence). Trimming took 1 base from V and 0 from J, leaving 12 bases between them. Here the CDR3 reads CSARGHPVTTNEKLFF. CDR3 DNA sequence: TGCAGTGCTAGAGGACATCCGGTTACAACTAATGAAAAACTGTTTTTT.

This chain links TRBV20-1 with TRBJ2-3; a weak D match, TRBD1 (6 bases). The CDR3 is 12 amino acids. Germline CDR1 reads DFQATT; CDR2 reads SNEGSKA (reference sequence). V was trimmed by 5 bases and J by 6 bases, leaving 12 bases between them. CDR3 sequence: CSALQGTDTQYF. CDR3 sequence (DNA): TGCAGTGCTTTACAGGGAACGGATACGCAGTATTTT.

Many counts were recorded for this clonotype. The chain links TRBV10-3 to TRBJ2-1; D may be TRBD2 (6 bases). Trimming pared 4 bases from V and 1 base from J, leaving 8 bases between. The CDR3 consists of 14 residues. CDR1 is ENHRY and CDR2 is SYGVKD in the germline V gene. The CDR3 protein is CAISATRSYNEQFF. CDR3 sequence (DNA): TGTGCCATCAGTGCGACTAGATCCTACAATGAGCAGTTCTTC.

This chain connects TRBV20-1 to TRBJ1-2; tentative D call: TRBD1 (5 bases). V dropped 6 bases and J dropped 3 bases, with 11 bases sitting between them. Germline lookup yields CDR1 DFQATT and CDR2 SNEGSKA (reference sequence). This CDR3 is 12 amino acids long. The CDR3 region is CSAPGPYYGYTF. The CDR3 DNA reads as TGCAGTGCACCGGGGCCATACTATGGCTACACCTTC.

The chain couples TRBV5-4 to TRBJ2-2; 7 bases are shared with TRBD2. V was pared by 0 bases and J by 4 bases, with 3 bases of the junction left unmatched. Germline V CDR1 and CDR2: SGHNT, YYREEE (reference sequence). This CDR3 contains 15 residues. The CDR3 sequence: CASSLAPSGTGELFF. The CDR3 nucleotides are TGTGCCAGCAGCTTGGCTCCTAGCGGCACCGGGGAGCTGTTTTTT.

This clonotype was recorded a few times. The chain couples TRBV7-8 to TRBJ2-2; 12 nucleotides align to TRBD1. The CDR3 extends over 15 amino acids. The V gene end was trimmed by 6 bases and the J gene end by 6 bases; junction bases not matched to a gene: 5. The V gene's germline CDR1 is SGHVS and CDR2 FQNEAQ. CDR3 protein: CASRRGQGAPGELFF. Here the CDR3 DNA reads TGTGCCAGCAGACGGGGACAGGGGGCGCCCGGGGAGCTGTTTTTT.

The V call is TRBV6-1, the J call TRBJ1-2; 8 bases agree with TRBD1. The V gene's germline CDR1 is MNHNS and CDR2 SASEGT. Trimming removed 6 bases from V and 0 bases from J; junction bases left unmatched: 6. CDR3 length: 15 amino acids. The CDR3 DNA follows: TGTGCCAGCAGCGCCACGGACAGGGCTAACTATGGCTACACCTTC. Translating it yields CASSATDRANYGYTF.

Many counts were recorded for this clonotype. The rearrangement links TRBV5-6 to TRBJ2-1; 11 bases are a match to TRBD1. Germline V gives CDR1 SGHDT, CDR2 YYEEEE. With 4 bases clipped from V and 0 bases from J, the junction kept 15 bases outside the gene matches. The CDR3 sequence is 20 residues long. The CDR3 coding sequence is TGTGCCAGCAGCAACTTACCTAGGACAGGGGGCAAGAGCTCCTACAATGAGCAGTTCTTC. This codes for CASSNLPRTGGKSSYNEQFF.

CDR3 region: CASSLTTGLGVTEAFF. The CDR3 nucleotides read TGCGCCAGCAGTCTGACGACAGGTCTGGGAGTCACTGAAGCTTTCTTT. The chain links TRBV23-1 to TRBJ1-1; possibly TRBD1 for D (6 bases). TRBV23-1 is given ORF status, its function remaining uncertain. The CDR3 is 16 residues long. V dropped 4 bases and J dropped 4 bases, with 19 bases sitting between them.

V is TRBV7-3 and J is TRBJ2-2, with no clear D. Germline CDR1 SGHTA, CDR2 FQGTGA. Between the trimmed V and J ends, which lost 2 bases and 7 bases, there was a span of 8 bases. The CDR3 is 13 residues long. This chain's CDR3 is CASSLVDVGELFF. The CDR3 bases are TGTGCCAGCAGCTTAGTTGACGTCGGGGAGCTGTTTTTT.

V is TRBV20-1 and J is TRBJ2-1; D call uncertain. Per the germline V gene, CDR1 is DFQATT and CDR2 is SNEGSKA (reference sequence). V lost 3 bases to trimming and J lost 9 bases, with 9 bases between them. This CDR3 spans 11 amino acids. The CDR3 loop is CSASQAGEQFF. The DNA for the CDR3 is TGCAGTGCTAGTCAGGCTGGTGAGCAGTTCTTC.

V is TRBV6-1 and J is TRBJ1-5, with D possibly TRBD1 on 6 matching bases. Trimming removed 2 bases from V and 4 bases from J, with 15 bases in between. CDR3 length: 16 residues. In germline, CDR1 is MNHNS, CDR2 SASEGT. The CDR3 region has the DNA TGTGCCAGCAGTGAAAACGGGTTAAGGGGGAATCAGCCCCAGCATTTT. This encodes CASSENGLRGNQPQHF.

The rearrangement joins TRBV30 to TRBJ2-7; the D gene is possibly TRBD1 (6 bases). CDR3 length equals 14 residues. With 4 bases removed from V and 3 bases from J, the gap between germline ends came to 16 bases. Germline CDR1 and CDR2: GTSNPN and SVGIG (reference sequence). CDR3 in amino acids: CAWNQLGHNYEQYF. CDR3 sequence (DNA): TGTGCCTGGAACCAATTGGGACATAACTACGAGCAGTACTTC.

The chain uses TRBV10-3 and TRBJ2-7; TRBD1 is a possible D gene (6 bases). The germline V gene has CDR1 ENHRY and CDR2 SYGVKD. V lost 2 bases and J lost 1, with 9 bases in between. CDR3 length equals 14 residues. CDR3 in amino acids: CAISENRASYEQYF. The CDR3 nucleotides read TGTGCCATCAGTGAGAACAGGGCTTCCTACGAGCAGTACTTC.